This entry lists 7 T cell receptor beta chains sequenced from one sample in a study of tumour-infiltrating T cells in Burkitt lymphoma. The repertoire was sequenced with immunoSEQ multiplex PCR; TCRdb's copy has only in-frame clones and lacks some. The sample lists approximately 15,000 clones; 30% were seen once. The sequenced sample was tumor tissue. All receptors come from a human donor with diffuse large B-cell lymphoma.

This clone has just a few counts. The chain recombines TRBV30 with TRBJ2-1; D remains ambiguous. This CDR3 is 15 amino acids long. Per the germline V gene, CDR1 is GTSNPN and CDR2 is SVGIG (reference sequence). Trimming took 3 bases from V and 8 from J, leaving 20 bases between them. CDR3 in DNA: TGTGCCTGGAGACTCGGATCGGCCCAACTCTATGAGCAGTTCTTC. This encodes CAWRLGSAQLYEQFF.

This clone is termed medium-sized. The rearrangement joins TRBV5-1 to TRBJ2-2, with 10 nucleotides matching TRBD2. CDR1 is SGHRS, CDR2 YFSETQ, per germline. This CDR3 is built from 15 residues. Trimming removed 5 bases from V and 5 bases from J; junction bases left unmatched: 6. The chain's CDR3 is CASRDSSGSTGELFF. CDR3 DNA sequence: TGCGCCAGCAGGGATTCTAGCGGGAGTACCGGGGAGCTGTTTTTT.

The gene calls are TRBV28 and TRBJ2-1; the D gene is possibly TRBD1 (5 bases). V lost 6 bases and J 4 bases, leaving 13 bases between the germline ends. The germline V gene encodes CDR1 MDHEN and CDR2 SYDVKM. CDR3 length: 14 amino acids. In nucleotides, the CDR3 is TGTGCCAGCAGGGGGCCGGCCGGATACAATGAGCAGTTCTTC. It encodes CASRGPAGYNEQFF.

This clone was detected once. CDR3 in amino acids: CASSSTGIPNTIYF. As DNA, the CDR3 is TGTGCCAGCAGCTCGACAGGGATCCCCAACACCATATATTTT. The chain carries TRBV11-2 and TRBJ1-3; 7 nucleotides align to TRBD1. This CDR3 comprises 14 residues. V lost 4 bases to trimming and J lost 7 bases; unmatched junction nucleotides: 7. From germline, CDR1 is SGHAT and CDR2 FQNNGV. The complete variable domain, with remaining parts taken from reference TRBV11-2 and TRBJ1-3, reads EAGVAQSPRYKIIEKRQSVAFWCNPISGHATLYWYQQILGQGPKLLIQFQNNGVVDDSQLPKDRFSAERLKGVDSTLKIQPAKLEDSAVYLCASSSTGIPNTIYFGEGSWLTVV.

This clone was seen more than once but under ten times. DNA for the CDR3: TGCAGCGTAACCGGGCCTAACACCGGGGAGCTGTTTTTT. This encodes CSVTGPNTGELFF. The chain couples TRBV29-1 to TRBJ2-2; no reliable D call. The CDR3 totals 13 residues. The V end was cut by 6 bases, the J end by 2 bases, with 10 bases between. Germline assignment: CDR1 SQVTM and CDR2 ANQGSEA.

The J gene is TRBJ2-7, the V gene TRBV2; D may be TRBD1 or TRBD2 (5 bases each). V gave up 9 bases and J gave up 3 bases, with 9 bases separating them. Germline values: CDR1 SNHLY, CDR2 FYNNEI. The CDR3 is 11 residues long. CDR3: CASGGGYEQYF. For the CDR3, the DNA is TGTGCCAGTGGTGGGGGCTACGAGCAGTACTTC.

This clone showed up just a few times. The genes are TRBV7-9 and TRBJ2-2, with D perhaps TRBD2 (6 bases). From germline, CDR1 is SEHNR and CDR2 FQNEAQ (reference sequence). V was shortened by 8 bases and J by 5 bases, with 15 bases between the two germline ends. The CDR3 spans 14 residues. This CDR3 reads CASVTGLQTGELFF. The CDR3 nucleotides are TGTGCCAGCGTAACGGGACTCCAAACCGGGGAGCTGTTTTTT.